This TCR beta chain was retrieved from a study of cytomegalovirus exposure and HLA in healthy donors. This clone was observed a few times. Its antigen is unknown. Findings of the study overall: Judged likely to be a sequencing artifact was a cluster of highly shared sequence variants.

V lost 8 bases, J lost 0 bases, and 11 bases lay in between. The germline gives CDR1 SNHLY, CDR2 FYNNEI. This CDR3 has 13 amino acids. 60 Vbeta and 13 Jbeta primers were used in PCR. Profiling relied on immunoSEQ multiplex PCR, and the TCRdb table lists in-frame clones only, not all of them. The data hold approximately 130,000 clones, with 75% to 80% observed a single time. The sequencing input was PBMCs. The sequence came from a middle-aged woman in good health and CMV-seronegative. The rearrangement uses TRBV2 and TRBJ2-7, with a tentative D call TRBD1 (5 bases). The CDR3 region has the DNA TGTGCCAGCGGGTTGACAGCCTCCTACGAGCAGTACTTC. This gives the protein CASGLTASYEQYF.